This T cell receptor beta chain comes out of a study of blood T cell repertoires in COVID-19. Study in general: Sites across the United States, Italy and Spain contributed samples from acute and convalescent COVID-19. In each case, the material was cDNA or gDNA derived from T cells, B-cell-depleted T cells, or PBMCs.

Original processing notes: Estimation of nucleated cell counts was performed using reference gene primer amplification. The protocol was immunoSEQ multiplex PCR, while the TCRdb copy is restricted to in-frame clones and leaves out a portion. Clone size and the V and J calls come from that table; the DNA yielded D and trimming. The sample gives about 210,000 clones, around four fifths of which show up once; under 3.5% is in the top ten. The germline V gene encodes CDR1 KGHSH and CDR2 LQKENI. Deletions cut 4 bases from V and 1 base from J, with 17 bases between. This CDR3 region has 16 residues. The source of this sequence is a man aged 45-65 years with active or convalescent COVID-19. Source material: peripheral blood. The gene calls are TRBV18 and TRBJ2-7, with a possible D match to TRBD1 (5 bases). CDR3 protein: CASSQLRVTLSYEQYF. The CDR3 coding sequence is TGTGCCAGCTCACAACTCAGGGTCACCTTGTCCTACGAGCAGTACTTC.